This T cell receptor (beta chain) was identified during a study of graft-versus-host responses after intestinal transplantation. As regards this clone: What it binds is not known.

The V end lost 4 bases, the J end lost 7 bases, and 28 bases lay between the germline ends. The germline V gene has CDR1 SGHDT and CDR2 YYEEEE. This CDR3 is 18 amino acids long. Clones were sequenced by immunoSEQ multiplex PCR, and TCRdb holds only the in-frame ones, with some missing. The sample yields roughly 93,000 clones, approximately 95% seen once. The TCR comes from a human donor who received an intestinal transplant. This sequence joins TRBV5-6 and TRBJ2-3; tentative D call: TRBD2 (7 bases). The sample in question was unstimulated CD8+ T cells sorted from spleen or lymph node cells, obtained before intestinal transplant. As DNA, the CDR3 is TGTGCCAGCAGCGGTTATAGGGGGGGGGCCCGCCGTTTCCATACGCAGTATTTT. As protein: CASSGYRGGARRFHTQYF.